This TCR beta chain was recovered during a study of T cell responses to AZD1222 COVID-19 vaccine listed by TCRdb under 2021. General notes on the study: AZD1222 recipients given second doses at about 4 weeks or at about 12 weeks were pooled, since spike-specific TCR depth and breadth were not found to differ between the two schedules. Trial participants were enrolled by age into subgroups of 18-55, 56-69 and 70-plus years, and approximately 150, 30 and 60 TCR-sequenced participants, respectively, were included in these subgroups. A total of over 230 trial participants underwent TCR sequencing, of whom about 200 received two doses of AZD1222 and 26 received two doses of the MenACWY control vaccine.

The time point label, as the study defines it: baseline before first vaccination. Vaccinee samples came from UK trials COV001 and COV002, including a single-blind randomized controlled phase 2/3 trial of AZD1222 (ChAdOx1 nCoV-19) in healthy adults. For TCRbeta chain sequencing, PBMC samples were collected from trial participants at day 0 and at day 28 after the second dose. The CDR3 regions of human TCRbeta chains were subjected to immunosequencing. Per the authors' processing: TCRs in the repertoires were compared against a reference library of SARS-CoV-2-specific TCRs that had been generated with the MIRA antigen-specificity platform. Breadth was defined as the fraction of unique TCRs that were SARS-CoV-2-associated. Depth was defined as the fraction of total T cells that were SARS-CoV-2-associated. Using the MIRA data, each spike-specific TCR was assigned both to the spike region to which the TCR was reactive and to a CD4 or CD8 class. Log10-transformed breadth and depth values were compared by one-way ANOVA with Sidak's multiple comparisons tests. TCRdb retrieved this table from immuneACCESS and kept in-frame rearrangements only. Not all clones are present; in checked studies, unresolved V genes account for under half, and no reason is known for the remainder. V and J calls plus clone size are reproduced from that table; the DNA served to infer D and trimming. Here the sample has more than 85,000 clones; 84% occur a single time. The ten largest clones take up about a sixth of the sample.

The CDR3 covers 14 residues, taking in both the cysteine and the phenylalanine. Only the CDR3 part of the read is kept: 42 bases, read in frame from the first base. CDR1 is given as SGHRS and CDR2 as YFSETQ, both from the germline V gene. Trimming takes 2 bases off V and 6 bases off J; junction bases not matched to a gene: 4. As regards this clone: Its antigen target is currently unknown. Base quality data are lacking; no much larger clone is found one base away.

The research as a whole found: In the small 56-69-year group, the increase in depth fell short of significance, most likely because of low power. Nearly half of unique spike-specific TCRs reportedly recognized epitopes outside regions mutated in the B.1.351 and B.1.1.7 variants. The whole spike protein was spanned by vaccine-associated CD4 TCRs, and dominant responses were seen in regions 160-218 and 743-854. No day 14 peak-response samples were available, so repertoires were characterized only after the peak T cell response. A significant rise in spike-specific TCR breadth and depth was observed after two AZD1222 doses relative to day 0 and relative to MenACWY recipients. Conclusions about previously exposed vaccinees are limited, since just six AZD1222 recipients were seropositive for SARS-CoV-2 at baseline. Participants were mostly white British and included more females than males, and it was suggested by the authors that clonal diversity may have been underestimated.

The chain is made from TRBV5-1 and TRBJ1-4; TRBD1 fits 7 bases in the junction. The source material was peripheral blood, sampled on day 0 of AZD1222 vaccination. The TCR comes from an adult in good health. The DNA sequence is TGCGCCAGCAGCTTATTTGACAGGGATGAAAAACTGTTTTTT. Translated, this is CASSLFDRDEKLFF. Supplemented by the reference TRBV5-1 and TRBJ1-4 proteins around the CDR3, the complete variable domain is KAGVTQTPRYLIKTRGQQVTLSCSPISGHRSVSWYQQTPGQGLQFLFEYFSETQRNKGNFPGRFSGRQFSNSRSEMNVSTLELGDSALYLCASSLFDRDEKLFFGSGTQLSVL.